The clone carrying this TCR beta chain was seen a handful of times. The antigen is not known. The data originate from a study of T-cell reconstitution after alpha-beta-depleted transplantation in children. Overall study results and limits: Among T cells one year after transplant, newly produced cells accounted for most counts and diversity.

The library targeted TCRbeta and was prepared with unique molecular identifiers. TCRdb fed the PCR reads into MiXCR, producing one record per CDR3 protein. This table has more than 100,000 distinct CDR3 sequences, 23% appearing once. The V end was cut by 3 bases, the J end by 0 bases, with 13 bases between. CDR1 and CDR2 (germline): SQVTM, ANQGSEA. The CDR3 sequence is 15 residues long. The J gene is TRBJ2-3, the V gene TRBV29-1; D gene unclear. The source was PBMCs, mostly from graft donor cells, collected 180 days after TCRalphabeta/CD19-depleted stem cell transplant. This clonotype was sampled from a male patient aged 2-15 years who had a stem cell transplant for chronic granulomatous disease, so the T cells may come from the graft donor. The chain's CDR3 is CSVELRRSSTDTQYF. CDR3 in DNA: TGCAGCGTTGAGTTGCGGCGGAGTAGCACAGATACGCAGTATTTT.